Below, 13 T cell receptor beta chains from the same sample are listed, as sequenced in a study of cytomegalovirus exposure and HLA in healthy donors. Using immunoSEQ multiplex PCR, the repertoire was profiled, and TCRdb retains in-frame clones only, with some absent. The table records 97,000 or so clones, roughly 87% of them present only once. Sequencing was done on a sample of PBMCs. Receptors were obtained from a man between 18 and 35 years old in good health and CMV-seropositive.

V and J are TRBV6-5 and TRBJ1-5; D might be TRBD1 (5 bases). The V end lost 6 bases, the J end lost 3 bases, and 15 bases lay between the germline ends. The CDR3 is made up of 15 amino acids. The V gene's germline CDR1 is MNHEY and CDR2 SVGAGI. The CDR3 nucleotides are TGTGCCAGCAGAACGTCCGACAGTTCCAATCAGCCCCAGCATTTT. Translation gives CASRTSDSSNQPQHF.

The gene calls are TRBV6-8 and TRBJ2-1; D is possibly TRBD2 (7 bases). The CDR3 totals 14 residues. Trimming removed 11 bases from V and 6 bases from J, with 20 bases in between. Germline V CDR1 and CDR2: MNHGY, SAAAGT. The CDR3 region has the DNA TGTGCCTCCGGGGGGCTAACGATTTCCAATGAGCAGTTCTTC. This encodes CASGGLTISNEQFF.

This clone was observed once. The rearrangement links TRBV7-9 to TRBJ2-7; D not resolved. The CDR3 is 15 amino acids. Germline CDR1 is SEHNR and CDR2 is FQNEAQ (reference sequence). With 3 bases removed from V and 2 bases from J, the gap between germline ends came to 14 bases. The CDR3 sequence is CASSLGTELTYEQYF. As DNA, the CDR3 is TGTGCCAGCAGCTTGGGTACAGAATTAACCTACGAGCAGTACTTC.

The CDR3, as DNA: TGTGCCAGCATGAGGACAGGCCTGCCCTACACCTTC. Translating gives CASMRTGLPYTF. V is TRBV6-1 and J is TRBJ1-2; TRBD1 agrees at 7 bases. The CDR3 has 12 amino acids. Germline V lookup: CDR1 MNHNS, CDR2 SASEGT. J gave up 10 bases and V 7 bases, and 9 bases lay outside the gene matches.

DNA for the CDR3: TGTGCCAGCAGCTCCCCGAATGAGCAGTTCTTC. It encodes CASSSPNEQFF. V and J are TRBV7-9 and TRBJ2-1, with D unclear. Germline V gene data show CDR1 as SEHNR and CDR2 as FQNEAQ (reference sequence). CDR3 length: 11 amino acids. V lost 4 bases and J 7 bases, leaving 5 bases between the germline ends.

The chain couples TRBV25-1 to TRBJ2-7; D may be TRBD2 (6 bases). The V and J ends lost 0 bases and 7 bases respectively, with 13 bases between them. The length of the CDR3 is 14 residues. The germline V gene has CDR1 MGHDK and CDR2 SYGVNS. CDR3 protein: CASSEYMARGEQYF. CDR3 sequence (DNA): TGTGCCAGCAGTGAATATATGGCACGGGGGGAGCAGTACTTC.

The CDR3 is CASTPGAQPGELFF. The CDR3 DNA is TGTGCCAGCACCCCAGGGGCCCAACCCGGGGAGCTGTTTTTT. V is TRBV7-9 and J is TRBJ2-2, with D possibly TRBD1 on 6 matching bases. This CDR3 has 14 residues. Germline lookup yields CDR1 SEHNR and CDR2 FQNEAQ (reference sequence). The V gene lost 7 bases and the J gene lost 6 bases, with 15 bases spanning the gap.

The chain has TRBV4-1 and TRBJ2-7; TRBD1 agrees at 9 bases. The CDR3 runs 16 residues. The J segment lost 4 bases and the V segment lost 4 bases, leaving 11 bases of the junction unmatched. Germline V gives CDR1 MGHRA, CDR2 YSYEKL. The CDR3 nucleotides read TGCGCCAGCAGCCGCCTGACAGGGGGGCCCAATTACGAGCAGTACTTC. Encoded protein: CASSRLTGGPNYEQYF.

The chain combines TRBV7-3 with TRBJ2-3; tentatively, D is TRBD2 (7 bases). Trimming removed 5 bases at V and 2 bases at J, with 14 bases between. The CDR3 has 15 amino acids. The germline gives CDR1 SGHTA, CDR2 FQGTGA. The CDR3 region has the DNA TGTGCCAGCAGCCAGACGGGGGGCATCACAGATACGCAGTATTTT. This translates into CASSQTGGITDTQYF.

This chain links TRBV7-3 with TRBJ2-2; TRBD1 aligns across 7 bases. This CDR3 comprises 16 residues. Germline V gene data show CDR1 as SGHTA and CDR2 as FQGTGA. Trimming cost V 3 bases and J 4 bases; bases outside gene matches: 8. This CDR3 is CASSLGQYQGTGELFF. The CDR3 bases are TGTGCCAGCAGCTTGGGACAGTATCAGGGCACCGGGGAGCTGTTTTTT.

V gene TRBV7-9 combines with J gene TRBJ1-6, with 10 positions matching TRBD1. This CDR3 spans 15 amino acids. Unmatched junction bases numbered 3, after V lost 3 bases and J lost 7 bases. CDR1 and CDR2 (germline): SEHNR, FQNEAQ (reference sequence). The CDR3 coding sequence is TGTGCCAGCAGCTTTGGACAGGGGGGAAATTCACCCCTCCACTTT. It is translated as CASSFGQGGNSPLHF. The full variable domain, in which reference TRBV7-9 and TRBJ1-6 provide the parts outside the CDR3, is DTGVSQNPRHKITKRGQNVTFRCDPISEHNRLYWYRQTLGQGPEFLTYFQNEAQLEKSRLLSDRFSAERPKGSFSTLEIQRTEQGDSAMYLCASSFGQGGNSPLHFGNGTRLTVT.

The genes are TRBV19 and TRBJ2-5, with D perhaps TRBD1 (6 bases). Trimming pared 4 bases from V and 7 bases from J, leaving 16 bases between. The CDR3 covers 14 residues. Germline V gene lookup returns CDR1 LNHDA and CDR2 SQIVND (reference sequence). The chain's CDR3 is CASSRATGQRTQYF. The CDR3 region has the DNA TGTGCCAGTAGTAGAGCAACAGGGCAGCGGACCCAGTACTTC.

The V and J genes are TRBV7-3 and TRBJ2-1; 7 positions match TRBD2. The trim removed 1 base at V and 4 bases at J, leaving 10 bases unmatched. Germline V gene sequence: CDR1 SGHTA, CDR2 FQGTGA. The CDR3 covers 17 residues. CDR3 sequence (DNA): TGTGCCAGCAGCTTAAACGGGGCGGGAGTAGGGTACAATGAGCAGTTCTTC. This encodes CASSLNGAGVGYNEQFF.